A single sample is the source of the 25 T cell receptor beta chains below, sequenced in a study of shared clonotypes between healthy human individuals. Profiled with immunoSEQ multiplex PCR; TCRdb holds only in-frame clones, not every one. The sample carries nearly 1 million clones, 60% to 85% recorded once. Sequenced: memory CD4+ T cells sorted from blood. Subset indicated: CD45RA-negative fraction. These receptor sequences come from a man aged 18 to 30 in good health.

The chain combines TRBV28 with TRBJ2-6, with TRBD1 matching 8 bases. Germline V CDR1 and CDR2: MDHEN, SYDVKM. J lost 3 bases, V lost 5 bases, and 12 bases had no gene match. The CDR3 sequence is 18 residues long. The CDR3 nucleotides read TGTGCCAGCAGTCCGCGGACAGGGACAGGAGGTGGGGCCAACGTCCTGACTTTC. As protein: CASSPRTGTGGGANVLTF.

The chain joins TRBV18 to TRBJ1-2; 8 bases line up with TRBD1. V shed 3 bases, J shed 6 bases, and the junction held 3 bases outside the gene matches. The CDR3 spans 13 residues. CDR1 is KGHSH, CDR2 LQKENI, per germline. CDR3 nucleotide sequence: TGTGCCAGCTCACCGGACAGGGAAAATGGCTACACCTTC. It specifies CASSPDRENGYTF.

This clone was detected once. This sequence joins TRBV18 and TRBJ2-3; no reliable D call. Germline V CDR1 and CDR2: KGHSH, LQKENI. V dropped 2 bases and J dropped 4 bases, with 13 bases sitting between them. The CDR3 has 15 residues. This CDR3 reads CASSPGYPEPDTQYF. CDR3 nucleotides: TGTGCCAGCTCACCAGGCTATCCAGAGCCAGATACGCAGTATTTT.

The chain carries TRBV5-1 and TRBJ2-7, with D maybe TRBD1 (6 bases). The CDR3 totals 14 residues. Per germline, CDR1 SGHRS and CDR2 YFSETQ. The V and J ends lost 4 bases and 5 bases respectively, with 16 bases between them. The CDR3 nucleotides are TGCGCCAGCAGCCAGGGACAAGGGGTACACGAGCAGTACTTC. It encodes CASSQGQGVHEQYF.

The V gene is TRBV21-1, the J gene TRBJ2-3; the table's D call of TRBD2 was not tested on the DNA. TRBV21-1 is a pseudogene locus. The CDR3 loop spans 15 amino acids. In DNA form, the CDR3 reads TGTGCCACCATAGCGGGAGGGCCGGGGACAGATACGCAGTATTTT. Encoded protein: CATIAGGPGTDTQYF.

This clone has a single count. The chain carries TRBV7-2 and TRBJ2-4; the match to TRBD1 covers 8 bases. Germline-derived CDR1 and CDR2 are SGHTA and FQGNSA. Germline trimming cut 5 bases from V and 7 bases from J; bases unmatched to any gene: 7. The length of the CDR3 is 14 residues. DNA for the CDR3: TGTGCCAGCAGCCGGGACCGGGACAGGAACATTCAGTACTTC. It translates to CASSRDRDRNIQYF. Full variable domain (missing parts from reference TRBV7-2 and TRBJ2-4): GAGVSQSPSNKVTEKGKDVELRCDPISGHTALYWYRQSLGQGLEFLIYFQGNSAPDKSGLPSDRFSAERTGGSVSTLTIQRTQQEDSAVYLCASSRDRDRNIQYFGAGTRLSVL.

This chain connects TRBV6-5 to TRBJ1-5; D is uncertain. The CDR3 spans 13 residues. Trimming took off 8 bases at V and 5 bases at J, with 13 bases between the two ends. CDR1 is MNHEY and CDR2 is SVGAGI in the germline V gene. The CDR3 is CASRLSRDQPQHF. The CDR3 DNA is TGTGCCAGCCGACTCTCGAGGGATCAGCCCCAGCATTTT.

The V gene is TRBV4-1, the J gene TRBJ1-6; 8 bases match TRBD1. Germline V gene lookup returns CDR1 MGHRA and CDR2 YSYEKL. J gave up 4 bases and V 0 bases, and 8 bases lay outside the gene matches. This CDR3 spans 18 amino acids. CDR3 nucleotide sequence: TGCGCCAGCAGCCAAGACCCACCCGGGACAGGATATAATTCACCCCTCCACTTT. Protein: CASSQDPPGTGYNSPLHF.

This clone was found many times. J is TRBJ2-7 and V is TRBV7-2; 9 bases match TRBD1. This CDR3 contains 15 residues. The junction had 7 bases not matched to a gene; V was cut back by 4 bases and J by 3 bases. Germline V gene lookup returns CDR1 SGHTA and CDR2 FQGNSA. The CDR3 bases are TGTGCCAGCAGCTCCGGGACAGGGATGGGCTACGAGCAGTACTTC. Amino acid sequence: CASSSGTGMGYEQYF. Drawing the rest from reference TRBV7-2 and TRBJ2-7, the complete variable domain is GAGVSQSPSNKVTEKGKDVELRCDPISGHTALYWYRQSLGQGLEFLIYFQGNSAPDKSGLPSDRFSAERTGGSVSTLTIQRTQQEDSAVYLCASSSGTGMGYEQYFGPGTRLTVT.

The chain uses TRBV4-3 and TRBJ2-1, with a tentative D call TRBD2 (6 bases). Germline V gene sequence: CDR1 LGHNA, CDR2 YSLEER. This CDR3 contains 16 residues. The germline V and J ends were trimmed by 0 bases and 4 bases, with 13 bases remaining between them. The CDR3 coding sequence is TGCGCCAGCAGCCAAGAAGGGAGCGGGTCTTACAATGAGCAGTTCTTC. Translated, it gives CASSQEGSGSYNEQFF.

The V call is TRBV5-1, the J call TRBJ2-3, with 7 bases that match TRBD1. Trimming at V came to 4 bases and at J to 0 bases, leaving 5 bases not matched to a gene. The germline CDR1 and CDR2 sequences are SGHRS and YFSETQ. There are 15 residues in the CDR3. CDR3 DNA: TGCGCCAGCAGCAGGGACAGAGCGAGCACAGATACGCAGTATTTT. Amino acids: CASSRDRASTDTQYF.

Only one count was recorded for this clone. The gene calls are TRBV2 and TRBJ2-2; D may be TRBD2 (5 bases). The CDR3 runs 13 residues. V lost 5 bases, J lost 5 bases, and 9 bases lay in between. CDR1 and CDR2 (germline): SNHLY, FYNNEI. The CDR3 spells CASSPPGTGELFF. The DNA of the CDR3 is TGTGCCAGCAGTCCCCCGGGAACCGGGGAGCTGTTTTTT.

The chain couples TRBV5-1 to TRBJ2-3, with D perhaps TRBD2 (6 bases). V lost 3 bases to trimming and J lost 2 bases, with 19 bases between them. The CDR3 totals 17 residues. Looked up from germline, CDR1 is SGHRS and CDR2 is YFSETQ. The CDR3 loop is CASSSGGPSVYTDTQYF. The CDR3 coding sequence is TGCGCCAGCAGCTCGGGCGGGCCTAGCGTATACACAGATACGCAGTATTTT.

For the CDR3, the DNA is TGTGCCAGCAGCTTGGTAAGGGGAGGAGAGCAGTACTTC. Protein product: CASSLVRGGEQYF. The rearrangement joins TRBV5-8 to TRBJ2-7, with TRBD2 as a possible D gene (6 bases). Looked up from germline, CDR1 is SGHTS and CDR2 is YDEGEE. The CDR3 is 13 residues long. The ends were cut back, 0 bases at V and 7 bases at J, with 11 bases in the middle.

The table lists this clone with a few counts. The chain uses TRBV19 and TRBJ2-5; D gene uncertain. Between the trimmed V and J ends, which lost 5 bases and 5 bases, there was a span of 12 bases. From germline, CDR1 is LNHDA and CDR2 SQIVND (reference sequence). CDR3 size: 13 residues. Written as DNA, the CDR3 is TGTGCCAGTAGTCGCGAGTTCAGGGAGACCCAGTACTTC. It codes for CASSREFRETQYF.

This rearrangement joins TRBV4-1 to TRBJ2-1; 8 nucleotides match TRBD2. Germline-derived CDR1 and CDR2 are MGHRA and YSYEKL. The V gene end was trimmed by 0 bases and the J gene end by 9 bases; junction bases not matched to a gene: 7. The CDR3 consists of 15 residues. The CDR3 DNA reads TGCGCCAGCAGCCAAGATTACGGGGGGGCATTTGAGCAGTTCTTC. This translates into CASSQDYGGAFEQFF.

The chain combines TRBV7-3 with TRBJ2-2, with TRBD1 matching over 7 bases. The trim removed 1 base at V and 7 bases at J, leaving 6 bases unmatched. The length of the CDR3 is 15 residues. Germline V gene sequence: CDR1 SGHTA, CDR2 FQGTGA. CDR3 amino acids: CASSLRGGVGGELFF. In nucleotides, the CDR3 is TGTGCCAGCAGCTTAAGAGGGGGCGTAGGCGGGGAGCTGTTTTTT.

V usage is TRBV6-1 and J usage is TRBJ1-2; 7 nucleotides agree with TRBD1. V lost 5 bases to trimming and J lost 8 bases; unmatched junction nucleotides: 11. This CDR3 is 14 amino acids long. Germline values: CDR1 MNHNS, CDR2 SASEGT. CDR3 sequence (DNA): TGTGCCAGCAGTAGAACCGACAGGGTACGCGGCTACACCTTC. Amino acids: CASSRTDRVRGYTF.

This CDR3 is CASSQAGQATNEQFF. DNA for the CDR3: TGCGCCAGCAGCCAAGCGGGACAGGCGACAAATGAGCAGTTCTTC. The chain is built from TRBV4-3 and TRBJ2-1, with TRBD1 identical over 8 bases. CDR1 LGHNA and CDR2 YSLEER come from the germline V gene. J gave up 7 bases and V 1 base, and 6 bases lay outside the gene matches. The CDR3 runs 15 residues.

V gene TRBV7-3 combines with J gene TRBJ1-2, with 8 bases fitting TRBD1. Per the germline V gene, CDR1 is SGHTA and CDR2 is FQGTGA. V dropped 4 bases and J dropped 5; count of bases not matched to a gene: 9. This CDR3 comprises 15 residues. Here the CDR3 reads CASSSQTGVVYGYTF. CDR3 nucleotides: TGTGCCAGCAGCTCCCAGACAGGGGTGGTGTATGGCTACACCTTC. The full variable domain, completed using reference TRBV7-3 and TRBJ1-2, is GAGVSQTPSNKVTEKGKYVELRCDPISGHTALYWYRQSLGQGPEFLIYFQGTGAADDSGLPNDRFFAVRPEGSVSTLKIQRTERGDSAVYLCASSSQTGVVYGYTFGSGTRLTVV.

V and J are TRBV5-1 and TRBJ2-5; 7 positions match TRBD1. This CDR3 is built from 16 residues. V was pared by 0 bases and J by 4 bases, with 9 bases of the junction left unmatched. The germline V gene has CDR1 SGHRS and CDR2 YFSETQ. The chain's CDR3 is CASSLDNRGLGETQYF. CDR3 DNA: TGCGCCAGCAGCTTGGACAATAGGGGGCTTGGAGAGACCCAGTACTTC. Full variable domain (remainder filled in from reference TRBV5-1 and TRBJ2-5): KAGVTQTPRYLIKTRGQQVTLSCSPISGHRSVSWYQQTPGQGLQFLFEYFSETQRNKGNFPGRFSGRQFSNSRSEMNVSTLELGDSALYLCASSLDNRGLGETQYFGPGTRLLVL.

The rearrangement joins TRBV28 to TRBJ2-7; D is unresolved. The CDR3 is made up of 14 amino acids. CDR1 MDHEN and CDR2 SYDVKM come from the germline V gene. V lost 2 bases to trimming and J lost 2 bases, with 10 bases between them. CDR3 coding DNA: TGTGCCAGCAGTTTACTTCGCCCCCCCTACGAGCAGTACTTC. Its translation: CASSLLRPPYEQYF. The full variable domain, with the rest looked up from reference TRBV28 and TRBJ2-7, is DVKVTQSSRYLVKRTGEKVFLECVQDMDHENMFWYRQDPGLGLRLIYFSYDVKMKEKGDIPEGYSVSREKKERFSLILESASTNQTSMYLCASSLLRPPYEQYFGPGTRLTVT.

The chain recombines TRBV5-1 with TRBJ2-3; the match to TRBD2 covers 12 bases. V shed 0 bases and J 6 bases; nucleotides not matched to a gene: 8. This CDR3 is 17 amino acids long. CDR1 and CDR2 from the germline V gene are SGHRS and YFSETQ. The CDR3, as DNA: TGCGCCAGCAGCTTGGATCCACTAGCGGGGGGTTCCGATACGCAGTATTTT. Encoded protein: CASSLDPLAGGSDTQYF. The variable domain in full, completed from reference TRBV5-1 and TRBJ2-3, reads KAGVTQTPRYLIKTRGQQVTLSCSPISGHRSVSWYQQTPGQGLQFLFEYFSETQRNKGNFPGRFSGRQFSNSRSEMNVSTLELGDSALYLCASSLDPLAGGSDTQYFGPGTRLTVL.

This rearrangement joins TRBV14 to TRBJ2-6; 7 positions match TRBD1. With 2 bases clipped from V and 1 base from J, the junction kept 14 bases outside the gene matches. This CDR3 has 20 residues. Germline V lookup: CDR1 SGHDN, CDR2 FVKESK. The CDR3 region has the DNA TGTGCCAGCAGCCAACAAAGACAAGGGGGCCGGTTTTCTGGGGCCAACGTCCTGACTTTC. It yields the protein CASSQQRQGGRFSGANVLTF. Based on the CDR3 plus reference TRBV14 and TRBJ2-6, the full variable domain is EAGVTQFPSHSVIEKGQTVTLRCDPISGHDNLYWYRRVMGKEIKFLLHFVKESKQDESGMPNNRFLAERTGGTYSTLKVQPAELEDSGVYFCASSQQRQGGRFSGANVLTFGAGSRLTVL.

The CDR3 spells CSVRTHVYEQFF. As DNA, the CDR3 is TGCAGCGTCCGAACGCACGTATACGAGCAGTTCTTC. V gene TRBV29-1 combines with J gene TRBJ2-1, with D unclear. Germline V lookup: CDR1 SQVTM, CDR2 ANQGSEA. There are 12 residues in the CDR3. V lost 6 bases, J lost 10 bases, and 16 bases lay in between.